This T cell receptor (beta chain) derives from a study of blood T cell repertoires in COVID-19. Overall study context: COVID-19 samples from acute and convalescent phases originated in the United States, Italy and Spain.

This clone was counted between two and nine times. The V and J ends lost 6 bases and 7 bases respectively, with 7 bases between them. This CDR3 comprises 12 residues. Germline V gene sequence: CDR1 MNHEY, CDR2 SVGAGI. Sequenced by immunoSEQ multiplex PCR; TCRdb stores in-frame clones only, minus some. The sample records more than 150,000 clones, 87% being singletons. This chain uses TRBV6-5 with TRBJ1-6; D is ambiguous. Sequenced: peripheral blood. This sequence originates from a woman between 65 and 79 years old with COVID-19, enrolled during active disease. The CDR3 sequence: CASRIQNSPLHF. CDR3 DNA: TGTGCCAGCAGGATACAGAATTCACCCCTCCACTTT.